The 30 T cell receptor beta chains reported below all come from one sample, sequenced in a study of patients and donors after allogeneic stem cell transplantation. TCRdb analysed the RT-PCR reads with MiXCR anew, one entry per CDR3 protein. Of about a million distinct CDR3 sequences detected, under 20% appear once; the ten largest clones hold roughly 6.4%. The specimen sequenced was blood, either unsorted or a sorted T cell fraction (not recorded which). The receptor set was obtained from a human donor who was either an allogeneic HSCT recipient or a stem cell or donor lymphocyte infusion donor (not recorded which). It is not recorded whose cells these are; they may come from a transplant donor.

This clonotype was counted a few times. DNA for the CDR3: TGCAGTGCCAGGACAGGGGCTCGAAACACCATATATTTT. The encoded protein is CSARTGARNTIYF. This chain links TRBV20-1 with TRBJ1-3; 9 bases map to TRBD1. The CDR3 is made up of 13 amino acids. The V segment lost 6 bases and the J segment 5 bases; nucleotides outside the gene matches: 5. The germline V gene encodes CDR1 DFQATT and CDR2 SNEGSKA (reference sequence).

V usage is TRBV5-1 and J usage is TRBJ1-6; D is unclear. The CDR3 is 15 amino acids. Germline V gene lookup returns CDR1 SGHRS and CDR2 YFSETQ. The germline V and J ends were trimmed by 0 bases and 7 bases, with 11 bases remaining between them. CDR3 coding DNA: TGCGCCAGCAGCTTGGAGGGCAGTTCGAATTCACCCCTCCACTTT. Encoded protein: CASSLEGSSNSPLHF. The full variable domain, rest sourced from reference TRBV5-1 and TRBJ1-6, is KAGVTQTPRYLIKTRGQQVTLSCSPISGHRSVSWYQQTPGQGLQFLFEYFSETQRNKGNFPGRFSGRQFSNSRSEMNVSTLELGDSALYLCASSLEGSSNSPLHFGNGTRLTVT.

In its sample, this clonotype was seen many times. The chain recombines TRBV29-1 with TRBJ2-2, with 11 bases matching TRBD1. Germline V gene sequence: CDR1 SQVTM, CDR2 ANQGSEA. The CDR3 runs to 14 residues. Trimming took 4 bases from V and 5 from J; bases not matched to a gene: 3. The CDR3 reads CSVVGTGGTGELFF. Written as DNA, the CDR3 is TGCAGCGTTGTTGGGACAGGGGGTACCGGGGAGCTGTTTTTT.

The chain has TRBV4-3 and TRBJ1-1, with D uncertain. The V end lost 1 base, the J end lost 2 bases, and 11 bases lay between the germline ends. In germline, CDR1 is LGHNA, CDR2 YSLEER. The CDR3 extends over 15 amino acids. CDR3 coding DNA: TGCGCCAGCAGCCAAGCCGAGGGTTACAACACTGAAGCTTTCTTT. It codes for CASSQAEGYNTEAFF.

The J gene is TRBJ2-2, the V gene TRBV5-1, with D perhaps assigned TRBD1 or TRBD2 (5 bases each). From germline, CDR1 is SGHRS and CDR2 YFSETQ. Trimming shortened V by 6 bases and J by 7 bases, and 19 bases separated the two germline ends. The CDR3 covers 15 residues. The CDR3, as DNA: TGCGCCAGCATGATAAGGGACGGCTTCGGCGGGGAGCTGTTTTTT. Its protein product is CASMIRDGFGGELFF. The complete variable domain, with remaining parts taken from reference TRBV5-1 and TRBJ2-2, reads KAGVTQTPRYLIKTRGQQVTLSCSPISGHRSVSWYQQTPGQGLQFLFEYFSETQRNKGNFPGRFSGRQFSNSRSEMNVSTLELGDSALYLCASMIRDGFGGELFFGEGSRLTVL.

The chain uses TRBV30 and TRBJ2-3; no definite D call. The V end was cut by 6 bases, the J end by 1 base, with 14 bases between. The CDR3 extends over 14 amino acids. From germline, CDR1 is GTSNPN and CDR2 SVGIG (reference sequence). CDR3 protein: CACATRSGTDTQYF. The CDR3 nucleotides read TGTGCCTGCGCTACCAGGAGCGGCACAGATACGCAGTATTTT.

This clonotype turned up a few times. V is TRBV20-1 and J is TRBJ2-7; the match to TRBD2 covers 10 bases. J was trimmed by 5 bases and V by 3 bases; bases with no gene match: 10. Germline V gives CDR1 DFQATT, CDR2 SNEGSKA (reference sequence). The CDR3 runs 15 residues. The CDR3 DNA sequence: TGCAGTGCTAGTATAGATCTAGCGGGGGTTGACGAGCAGTACTTC. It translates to CSASIDLAGVDEQYF.

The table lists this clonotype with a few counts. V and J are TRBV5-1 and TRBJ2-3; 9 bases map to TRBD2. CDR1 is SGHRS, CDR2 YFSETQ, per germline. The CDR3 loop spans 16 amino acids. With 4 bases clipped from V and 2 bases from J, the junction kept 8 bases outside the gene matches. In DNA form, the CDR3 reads TGCGCCAGCAGCCGTTTGTCTAGCGGGGCCACAGATACGCAGTATTTT. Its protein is CASSRLSSGATDTQYF.

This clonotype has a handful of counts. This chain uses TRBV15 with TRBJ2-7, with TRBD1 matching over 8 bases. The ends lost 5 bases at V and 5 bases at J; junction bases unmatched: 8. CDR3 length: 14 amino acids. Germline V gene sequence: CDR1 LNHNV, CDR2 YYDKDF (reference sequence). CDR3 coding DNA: TGTGCCACCAGCGGTGGACAGGGTTTTAACGAGCAGTACTTC. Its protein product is CATSGGQGFNEQYF.

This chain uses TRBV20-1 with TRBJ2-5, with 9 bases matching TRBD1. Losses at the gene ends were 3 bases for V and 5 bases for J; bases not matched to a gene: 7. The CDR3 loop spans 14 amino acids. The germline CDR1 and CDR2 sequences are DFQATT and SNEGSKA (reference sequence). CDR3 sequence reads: CSARRDRARETQYF. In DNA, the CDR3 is TGCAGTGCTAGGAGGGACAGGGCTCGGGAGACCCAGTACTTC.

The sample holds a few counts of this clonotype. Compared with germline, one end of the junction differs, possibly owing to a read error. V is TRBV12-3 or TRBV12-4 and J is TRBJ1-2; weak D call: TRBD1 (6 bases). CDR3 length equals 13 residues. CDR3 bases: TGTGCCAGCAGGTTAGACAGGCGCTATGGCTACACCTTC. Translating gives CASRLDRRYGYTF.

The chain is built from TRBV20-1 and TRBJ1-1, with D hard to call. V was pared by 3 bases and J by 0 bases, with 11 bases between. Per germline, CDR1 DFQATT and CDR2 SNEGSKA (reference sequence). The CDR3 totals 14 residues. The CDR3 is CSARFRTVNTEAFF. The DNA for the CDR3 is TGCAGTGCTAGGTTCCGGACGGTGAACACTGAAGCTTTCTTT.

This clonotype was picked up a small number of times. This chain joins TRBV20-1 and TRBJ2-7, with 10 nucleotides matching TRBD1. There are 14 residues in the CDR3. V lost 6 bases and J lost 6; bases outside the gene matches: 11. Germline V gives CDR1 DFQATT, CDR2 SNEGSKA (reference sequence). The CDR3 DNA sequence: TGCAGTGCCCCGACACGACAGGGGGCCGGCGAGCAGTACTTC. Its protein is CSAPTRQGAGEQYF.

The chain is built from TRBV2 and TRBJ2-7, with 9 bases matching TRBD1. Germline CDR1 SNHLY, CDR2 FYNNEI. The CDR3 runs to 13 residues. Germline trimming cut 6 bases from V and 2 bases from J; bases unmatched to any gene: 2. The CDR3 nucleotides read TGTGCCAGCAGGGGACAGGGTCCCTACGAGCAGTACTTC. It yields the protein CASRGQGPYEQYF.

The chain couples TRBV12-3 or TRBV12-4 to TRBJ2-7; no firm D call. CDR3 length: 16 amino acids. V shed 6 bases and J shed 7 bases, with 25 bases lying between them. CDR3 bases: TGTGCCAGCAGCCCCAACAGAGCTTCGGGTATTAGGGAGCAGTACTTC. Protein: CASSPNRASGIREQYF.

CDR3 region: CASSLGTSGRLSYNEQFF. CDR3 nucleotide sequence: TGCGCCAGCAGCTTGGGGACTAGCGGGAGGCTCTCCTACAATGAGCAGTTCTTC. The V gene is TRBV5-1, the J gene TRBJ2-1, with 14 nucleotides matching TRBD2. Germline values: CDR1 SGHRS, CDR2 YFSETQ. V dropped 0 bases and J dropped 0; count of bases not matched to a gene: 2. There are 18 residues in the CDR3.

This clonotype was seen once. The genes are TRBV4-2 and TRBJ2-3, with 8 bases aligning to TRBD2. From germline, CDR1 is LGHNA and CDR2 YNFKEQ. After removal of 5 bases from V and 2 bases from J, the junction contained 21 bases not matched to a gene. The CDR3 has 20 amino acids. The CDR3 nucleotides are TGTGCCAGCAGCGTCCTTTTTGTGGCGGGGGGCCCCGAATTCACAGATACGCAGTATTTT. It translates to CASSVLFVAGGPEFTDTQYF.

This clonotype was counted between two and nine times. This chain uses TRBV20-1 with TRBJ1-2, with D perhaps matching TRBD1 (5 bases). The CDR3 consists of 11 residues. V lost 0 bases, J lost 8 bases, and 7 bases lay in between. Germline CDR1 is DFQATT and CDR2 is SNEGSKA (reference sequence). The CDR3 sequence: CSAREGEGYTF. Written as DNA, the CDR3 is TGCAGTGCTAGAGAAGGGGAAGGCTACACCTTC.

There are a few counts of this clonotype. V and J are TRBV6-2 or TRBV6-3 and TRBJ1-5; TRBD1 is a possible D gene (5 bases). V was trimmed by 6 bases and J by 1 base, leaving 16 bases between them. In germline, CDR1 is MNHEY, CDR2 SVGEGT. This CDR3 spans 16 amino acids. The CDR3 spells CASSPLGPGSNQPQHF. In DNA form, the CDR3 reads TGTGCCAGCAGCCCCCTCGGCCCAGGGAGCAATCAGCCCCAGCATTTT.

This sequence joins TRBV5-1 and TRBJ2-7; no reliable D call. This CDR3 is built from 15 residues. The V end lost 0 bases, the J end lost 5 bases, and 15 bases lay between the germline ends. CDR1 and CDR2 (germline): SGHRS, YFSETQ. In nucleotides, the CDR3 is TGCGCCAGCAGCTTGGACGGCTGGCGGTTGGACGAGCAGTACTTC. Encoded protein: CASSLDGWRLDEQYF.

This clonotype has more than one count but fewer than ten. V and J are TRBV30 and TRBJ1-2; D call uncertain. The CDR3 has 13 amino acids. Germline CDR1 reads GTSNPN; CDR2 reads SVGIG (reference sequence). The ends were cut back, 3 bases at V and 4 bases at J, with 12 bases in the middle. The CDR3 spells CAWRSTLGYGYTF. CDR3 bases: TGTGCCTGGAGGAGCACCTTGGGCTATGGCTACACCTTC.

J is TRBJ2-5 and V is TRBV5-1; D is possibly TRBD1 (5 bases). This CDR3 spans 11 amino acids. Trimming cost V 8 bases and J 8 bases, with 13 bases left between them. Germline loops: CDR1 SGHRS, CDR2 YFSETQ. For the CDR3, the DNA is TGCGCCAGTAAAAGCCAGGGAACCCAGTACTTC. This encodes CASKSQGTQYF.

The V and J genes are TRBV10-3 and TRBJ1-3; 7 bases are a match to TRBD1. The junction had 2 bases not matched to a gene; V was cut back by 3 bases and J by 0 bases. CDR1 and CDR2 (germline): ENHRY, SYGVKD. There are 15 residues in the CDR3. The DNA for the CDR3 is TGTGCCATCAGTGACTGGGACAGCTCTGGAAACACCATATATTTT. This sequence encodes CAISDWDSSGNTIYF.

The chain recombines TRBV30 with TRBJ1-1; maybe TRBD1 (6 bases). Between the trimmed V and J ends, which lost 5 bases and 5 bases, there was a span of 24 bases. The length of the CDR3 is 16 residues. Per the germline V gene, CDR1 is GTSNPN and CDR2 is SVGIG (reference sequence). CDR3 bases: TGTGCCTGGGGCGAGGCCTTCAGGGGATTGGGTACTGAAGCTTTCTTT. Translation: CAWGEAFRGLGTEAFF.

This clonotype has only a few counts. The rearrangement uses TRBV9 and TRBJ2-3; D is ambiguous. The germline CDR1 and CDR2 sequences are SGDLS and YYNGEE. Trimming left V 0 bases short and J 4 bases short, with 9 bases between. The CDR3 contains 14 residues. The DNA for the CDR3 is TGTGCCAGCAGCGTAGTCGGGCAGGCAGATACGCAGTATTTT. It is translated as CASSVVGQADTQYF.

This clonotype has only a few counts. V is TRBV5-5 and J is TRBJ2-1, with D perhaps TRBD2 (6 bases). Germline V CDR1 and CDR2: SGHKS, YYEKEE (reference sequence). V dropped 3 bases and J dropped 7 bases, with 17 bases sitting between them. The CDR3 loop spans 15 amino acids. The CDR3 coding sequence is TGTGCCAGCAGCTCCCCCACGCTAGCGTTGAATGAGCAGTTCTTC. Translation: CASSSPTLALNEQFF.

CDR3 region: CASSPLGAPTEAFF. CDR3 nucleotides: TGTGCCAGCAGCCCTCTGGGGGCGCCCACTGAAGCTTTCTTT. This sequence joins TRBV12-3 or TRBV12-4 and TRBJ1-1, with a weak D call TRBD1 (6 bases). The CDR3 runs to 14 residues. Trimming removed 6 bases from V and 4 bases from J, with 15 bases in between.

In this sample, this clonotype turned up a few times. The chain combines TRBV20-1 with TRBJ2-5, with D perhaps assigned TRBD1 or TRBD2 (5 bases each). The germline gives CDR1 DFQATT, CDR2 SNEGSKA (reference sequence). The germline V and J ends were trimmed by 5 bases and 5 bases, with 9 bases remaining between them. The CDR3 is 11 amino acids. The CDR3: CSALGVETQYF. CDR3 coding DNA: TGCAGTGCTCTGGGGGTGGAGACCCAGTACTTC.

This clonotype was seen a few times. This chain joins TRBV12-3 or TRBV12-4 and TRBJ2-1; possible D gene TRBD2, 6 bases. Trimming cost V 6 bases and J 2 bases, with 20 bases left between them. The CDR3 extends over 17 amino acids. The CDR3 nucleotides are TGTGCCAGCAGAGCCCGTAAAGGGCGGGGAGCCTACAATGAGCAGTTCTTC. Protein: CASRARKGRGAYNEQFF.

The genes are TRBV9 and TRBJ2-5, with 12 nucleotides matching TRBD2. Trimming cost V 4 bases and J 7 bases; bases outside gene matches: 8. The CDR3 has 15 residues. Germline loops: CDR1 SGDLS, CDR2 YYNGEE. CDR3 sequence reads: CASSPSGGAVGTQYF. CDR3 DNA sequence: TGTGCCAGCAGCCCTAGCGGGGGGGCCGTAGGGACCCAGTACTTC.